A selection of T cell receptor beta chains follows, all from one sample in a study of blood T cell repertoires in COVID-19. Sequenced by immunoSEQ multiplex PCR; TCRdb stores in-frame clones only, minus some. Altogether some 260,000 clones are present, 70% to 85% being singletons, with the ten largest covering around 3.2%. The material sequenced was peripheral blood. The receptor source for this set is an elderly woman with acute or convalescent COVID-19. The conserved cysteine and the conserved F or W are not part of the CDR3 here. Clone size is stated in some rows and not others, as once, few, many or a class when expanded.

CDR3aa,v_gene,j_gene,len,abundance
ASSLEEGREQY,TRBV5-1,TRBJ2-7,11,.
ASSLDRGQPQH,TRBV12-3/TRBV12-4,TRBJ1-5,11,few
ASSSGVGSEQY,TRBV7-9,TRBJ2-7,11,.
ASSLARERADTQY,TRBV7-6,TRBJ2-3,13,.
ASSPGAGAGQDTQY,TRBV5-4,TRBJ2-3,14,few
ASSLGPGSYEQY,TRBV7-2,TRBJ2-7,12,.
ASSPGTSGGVSDTQY,TRBV7-6,TRBJ2-3,15,.
ASGLGLYTDTQY,TRBV12-5,TRBJ2-3,12,.
ASRATTTNNSPLH,TRBV2,TRBJ1-6,13,.
ASRRTGTNEQF,TRBV6-6,TRBJ2-1,11,once
ASSHRTGDTGELF,TRBV19,TRBJ2-2,13,few
ASSHRTPSSYEQY,TRBV14,TRBJ2-7,13,.
ASSRAETYNEQF,TRBV10-1,TRBJ2-1,12,.
ASSLGQGNEQY,TRBV5-4,TRBJ2-7,11,once
ASSSLQGGMASPLH,TRBV6-5,TRBJ1-6,14,.
ASRWTSEKLF,TRBV2,TRBJ1-4,10,.
ASHRDRNEKLF,TRBV6-5,TRBJ1-4,11,.
ASSYSRGKTQY,TRBV6-5,TRBJ2-5,11,.
ASRDGQGRMYEQY,TRBV6-5,TRBJ2-7,13,.
ASAQGARMNTEAF,TRBV6-5,TRBJ1-1,13,.
ASTERQGLGNTIY,TRBV19,TRBJ1-3,13,few
ASSFERDASYEQY,TRBV5-1,TRBJ2-7,13,.
ASSPPSGPLTGELF,TRBV18,TRBJ2-2,14,.
ASAVGSSFRTDTQY,TRBV5-1,TRBJ2-3,14,.
ASSLRRGENTGELF,TRBV7-6,TRBJ2-2,14,once
ASSAGVPSYGYT,TRBV19,TRBJ1-2,12,.
ATSRGQDSYEQY,TRBV10-3,TRBJ2-7,12,.
ASRGLAGVVEQF,TRBV10-2,TRBJ2-1,12,.
ASSKPGQGATEAF,TRBV28,TRBJ1-1,13,.
ASSPLAGGVPDTQY,TRBV5-1,TRBJ2-3,14,.